One TCR beta chain is described in this entry. Its antigen is currently unknown. V lost 1 base to trimming and J lost 7 bases; unmatched junction nucleotides: 8. Germline V gene lookup returns CDR1 LNHNV and CDR2 YYDKDF (reference sequence). The CDR3 runs to 17 residues. The donors were in the roughly 110-subject validation cohort, distinct from the approximately 700-subject first cohort. The assay was immunoSEQ multiplex PCR, and TCRdb's table has in-frame clones only and misses some. In the table there are 57,000 or so clones, 90% to 97% of which are singletons. The source of the sample is a study of cytomegalovirus exposure and HLA in healthy donors. Overall study: A later analysis reported the 95 to 150 validation repertoires used the same platform as the approximately 660 first-cohort repertoires.

Study-wide results and limits: The listing of some 170 TCR beta chains classed them as cytomegalovirus-associated. Specificity for CMV antigens was confirmed in vitro for a few of the CMV-associated chains.

The sequence came from a man aged 18-30 years in good health and CMV-seronegative. The source material was PBMCs. This chain uses TRBV15 with TRBJ2-1; 12 nucleotides align to TRBD2. This CDR3 is CATSRVYLAGGRNEQFF. The CDR3 DNA sequence: TGTGCCACCAGCAGAGTATACCTAGCGGGAGGGCGGAATGAGCAGTTCTTC.